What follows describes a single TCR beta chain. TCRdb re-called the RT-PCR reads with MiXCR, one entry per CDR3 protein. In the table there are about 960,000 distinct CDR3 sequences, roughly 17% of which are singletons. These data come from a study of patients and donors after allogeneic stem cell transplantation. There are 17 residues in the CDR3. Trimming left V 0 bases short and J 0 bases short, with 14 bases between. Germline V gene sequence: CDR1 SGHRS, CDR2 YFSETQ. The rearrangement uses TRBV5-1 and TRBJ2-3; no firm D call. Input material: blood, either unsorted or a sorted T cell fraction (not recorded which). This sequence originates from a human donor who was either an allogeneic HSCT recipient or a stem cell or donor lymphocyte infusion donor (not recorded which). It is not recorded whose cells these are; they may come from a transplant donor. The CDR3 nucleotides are TGCGCCAGCAGCTTGGGGGTTGTGGTAGCTAGCACAGATACGCAGTATTTT. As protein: CASSLGVVVASTDTQYF.